Reported below is one T cell receptor (beta chain). CDR1 is SGHAT and CDR2 is FQDESV in the germline V gene (reference sequence). V lost 3 bases to trimming and J lost 1 base, with 6 bases between them. The CDR3 is 13 residues long. Primers included in the PCR were 60 Vbeta and 13 Jbeta primers. Original analysis: Unique TCR beta chains numbered approximately 80 million in a later analysis, with roughly 11 million shared. The data were produced by immunoSEQ multiplex PCR, yet TCRdb's version contains in-frame clones alone and is incomplete. V and J calls and clone size come straight from that table; D and trimming were deduced from the DNA. This sample carries approximately 150,000 clones, under 90% of them seen once, and the ten largest clones take around 4.3%. The source of the sample is a study of cytomegalovirus exposure and HLA in healthy donors.

The V call is TRBV11-1, the J call TRBJ1-1; unclear D gene. The sample comprised PBMCs. The sequence was obtained from a man aged 35 to 55 in good health and CMV-seronegative. CDR3 nucleotides: TGTGCCAGCAGCTTCCGTAGGAACACTGAAGCTTTCTTT. Protein: CASSFRRNTEAFF.